Below, 18 T cell receptor beta chains from the same sample are listed, as sequenced in a study of T cell changes during pregnancy in multiple sclerosis. Only in-frame clones appear in the TCRdb table, and some are missing; sequencing was by immunoSEQ multiplex PCR. Of just over 60,000 clones in the sample, 92% were seen once. Sequences were derived from peripheral blood, sampled in the second trimester of pregnancy. The receptor source for this set is a female donor in good health, enrolled as a control in a pregnancy study.

V and J are TRBV7-2 and TRBJ1-5, with TRBD1 identical over 7 bases. V lost 1 base, J lost 4 bases, and 4 bases stayed unmatched. This CDR3 contains 15 residues. Germline values: CDR1 SGHTA, CDR2 FQGNSA. The CDR3 DNA reads TGTGCCAGCAGCTTAGGGACAGGAGTGAATCAGCCCCAGCATTTT. Residues: CASSLGTGVNQPQHF. The full variable domain, rest sourced from reference TRBV7-2 and TRBJ1-5, is GAGVSQSPSNKVTEKGKDVELRCDPISGHTALYWYRQSLGQGLEFLIYFQGNSAPDKSGLPSDRFSAERTGGSVSTLTIQRTQQEDSAVYLCASSLGTGVNQPQHFGDGTRLSIL.

The gene calls are TRBV25-1 and TRBJ2-7; D is undetermined. The germline V gene encodes CDR1 MGHDK and CDR2 SYGVNS. The V end was cut by 6 bases, the J end by 3 bases, with 12 bases between. The CDR3 runs to 13 residues. For the CDR3, the DNA is TGTGCCAGCAGCCCAAAAGAGTTCTACGAGCAGTACTTC. Protein sequence: CASSPKEFYEQYF.

The chain uses TRBV11-2 and TRBJ2-5; 10 bases map to TRBD2. There are 18 residues in the CDR3. Germline V gene data show CDR1 as SGHAT and CDR2 as FQNNGV. The J segment lost 6 bases and the V segment lost 5 bases, leaving 18 bases of the junction unmatched. The CDR3 sequence is CASSASRASGGLGKTQYF. In DNA form, the CDR3 reads TGTGCCAGCAGCGCCTCACGGGCTAGCGGGGGTCTGGGAAAGACCCAGTACTTC. Drawing the rest from reference TRBV11-2 and TRBJ2-5, the complete variable domain is EAGVAQSPRYKIIEKRQSVAFWCNPISGHATLYWYQQILGQGPKLLIQFQNNGVVDDSQLPKDRFSAERLKGVDSTLKIQPAKLEDSAVYLCASSASRASGGLGKTQYFGPGTRLLVL.

The chain uses TRBV6-5 and TRBJ2-7; weak D call: TRBD2 (5 bases). Trimming removed 5 bases at V and 4 bases at J, with 18 bases between. The CDR3 sequence is 15 residues long. Germline V gene data show CDR1 as MNHEY and CDR2 as SVGAGI. CDR3: CASSATGSLLYEQYF. CDR3 nucleotides: TGTGCCAGCAGTGCCACGGGGTCCCTACTTTACGAGCAGTACTTC.

This chain uses TRBV25-1 with TRBJ2-1; D may be TRBD2 (7 bases). Trimming cost V 4 bases and J 1 base, with 17 bases left between them. The germline V gene has CDR1 MGHDK and CDR2 SYGVNS. The CDR3 covers 17 residues. CDR3 residues: CASSGSSGRGSYNEQFF. CDR3 DNA sequence: TGTGCCAGCAGTGGCTCAAGTGGGAGGGGGTCCTACAATGAGCAGTTCTTC. The full variable domain, with the rest looked up from reference TRBV25-1 and TRBJ2-1, is EADIYQTPRYLVIGTGKKITLECSQTMGHDKMYWYQQDPGMELHLIHYSYGVNSTEKGDLSSESTVSRIRTEHFPLTLESARPSHTSQYLCASSGSSGRGSYNEQFFGPGTRLTVL.

Remarks on this clone: Other DNA sequences in the sample encode the same CDR3. V gene TRBV10-1 combines with J gene TRBJ2-5; D is perhaps TRBD2 (6 bases). Trimming took off 0 bases at V and 2 bases at J, with 7 bases between the two ends. The CDR3 has 14 residues. Germline assignment: CDR1 WNHNN and CDR2 SYGVQD (reference sequence). Written as DNA, the CDR3 is TGCGCCAGCAGTGAGTCCGGGGGTCAAGAGACCCAGTACTTC. Its protein is CASSESGGQETQYF.

This clone was observed once. The gene calls are TRBV5-4 and TRBJ2-5, with 9 bases matching TRBD1. CDR3 length: 18 amino acids. Germline CDR1 and CDR2: SGHNT and YYREEE (reference sequence). The V gene end was trimmed by 2 bases and the J gene end by 0 bases; junction bases not matched to a gene: 11. The CDR3 sequence is CASSFWITTGGDQETQYF. CDR3 bases: TGTGCCAGCAGCTTCTGGATCACGACAGGGGGGGACCAAGAGACCCAGTACTTC.

The chain uses TRBV18 and TRBJ1-4, with 9 bases matching TRBD1. Germline CDR1 reads KGHSH; CDR2 reads LQKENI. The CDR3 sequence is 15 residues long. V trimming: 4 bases; J trimming: 7 bases; junction bases outside the gene matches: 7. The CDR3 DNA is TGTGCCAGCTCACTGGGACAGGGTCAACTTGAAAAACTGTTTTTT. It encodes CASSLGQGQLEKLFF.

This clone occurred once. This rearrangement joins TRBV9 to TRBJ2-5; 10 nucleotides match TRBD2. V dropped 1 base and J dropped 5; count of bases not matched to a gene: 8. The germline V gene encodes CDR1 SGDLS and CDR2 YYNGEE. The CDR3 sequence is 16 residues long. The CDR3 sequence is CASSVRTSGSRETQYF. The CDR3 coding sequence is TGTGCCAGCAGCGTAAGGACTAGCGGCTCCAGGGAGACCCAGTACTTC.

The chain links TRBV11-2 to TRBJ2-5; the D gene is possibly TRBD2 (7 bases). CDR1 and CDR2 (germline): SGHAT, FQNNGV. The CDR3 contains 14 residues. V lost 1 base and J 5 bases, leaving 11 bases between the germline ends. CDR3 amino acids: CASSLARGGETQYF. The CDR3 DNA sequence: TGTGCCAGCAGCTTAGCGAGGGGGGGGGAGACCCAGTACTTC.

This sequence joins TRBV5-6 and TRBJ1-2; TRBD1 agrees at 12 bases. There are 18 residues in the CDR3. CDR1 SGHDT and CDR2 YYEEEE come from the germline V gene. The ends lost 0 bases at V and 7 bases at J; junction bases unmatched: 13. The CDR3 protein is CASSLGPGTGGRDGGYTF. CDR3 DNA: TGTGCCAGCAGCTTGGGCCCCGGGACAGGGGGCAGAGATGGTGGCTACACCTTC.

The chain links TRBV2 to TRBJ2-3, with D unclear. V was trimmed by 6 bases and J by 3 bases, leaving 16 bases between them. The CDR3 is made up of 15 amino acids. Germline loops: CDR1 SNHLY, CDR2 FYNNEI. The CDR3 here is CASSHPNPRTDTQYF. The CDR3 region has the DNA TGTGCCAGCAGCCACCCCAACCCGCGGACAGATACGCAGTATTTT.

The V and J genes are TRBV6-1 and TRBJ2-5; 9 bases map to TRBD2. CDR1 is MNHNS and CDR2 is SASEGT in the germline V gene. This CDR3 has 15 amino acids. The V gene end was trimmed by 7 bases and the J gene end by 5 bases; junction bases not matched to a gene: 11. Here the CDR3 reads CASTDWRGGEETQYF. The CDR3 nucleotides are TGTGCCAGCACCGATTGGCGGGGGGGAGAGGAGACCCAGTACTTC.

CDR3 loop: CASSPEGQSTDTQYF. The DNA for the CDR3 is TGTGCCAGCTCGCCGGAGGGCCAAAGCACAGATACGCAGTATTTT. This chain links TRBV18 with TRBJ2-3; possibly TRBD2 for D (6 bases). The CDR3 covers 15 residues. Trimming removed 6 bases from V and 0 bases from J, with 13 bases in between. The germline V gene encodes CDR1 KGHSH and CDR2 LQKENI.

The rearrangement links TRBV6-5 to TRBJ1-2; D remains ambiguous. V lost 6 bases, J lost 1 base, and 3 bases lay in between. CDR3 length: 11 residues. The germline gives CDR1 MNHEY, CDR2 SVGAGI. The CDR3 spells CASSNNYGYTF. DNA of the CDR3: TGTGCCAGCAGCAATAACTATGGCTACACCTTC.

This clone has just a few counts. This chain connects TRBV6-6 to TRBJ1-1; TRBD1 is a possible D gene (5 bases). Per germline, CDR1 MNHNY and CDR2 SVGAGI (reference sequence). The germline V and J ends were trimmed by 6 bases and 1 base, with 15 bases remaining between them. The CDR3 extends over 15 amino acids. The DNA of the CDR3 is TGTGCCAGCAGGAAACGGGGGAACAGGAACACTGAAGCTTTCTTT. This translates into CASRKRGNRNTEAFF.

The chain has TRBV18 and TRBJ2-1, with D maybe TRBD1 (5 bases). The germline V and J ends were trimmed by 3 bases and 1 base, with 10 bases remaining between them. Germline CDR1 reads KGHSH; CDR2 reads LQKENI. This CDR3 is 15 amino acids long. CDR3 bases: TGTGCCAGCTCACCGGCAGGGTATTCCTACAATGAGCAGTTCTTC. Translated: CASSPAGYSYNEQFF.

This clone has just one count. The V and J genes are TRBV14 and TRBJ2-7, with 9 bases lining up with TRBD2. Germline V lookup: CDR1 SGHDN, CDR2 FVKESK. This CDR3 has 16 amino acids. The V gene end was trimmed by 5 bases and the J gene end by 1 base; junction bases not matched to a gene: 9. DNA of the CDR3: TGTGCCAGCAGCTTTGCGACCCTAGCGGGGTCCTACGAGCAGTACTTC. This codes for CASSFATLAGSYEQYF.